This T cell receptor beta chain was recovered during a study of blood T cell repertoires in COVID-19. Looking at the study overall: Donors in the United States, Italy and Spain gave samples during acute or convalescent COVID-19. Sources were T cells, B-cell-depleted T cells, or PBMCs; the material itself was cDNA or gDNA.

This CDR3 comprises 14 residues. J gave up 1 base and V 7 bases, and 2 bases lay outside the gene matches. Germline-derived CDR1 and CDR2 are SGHNT and YYREEE (reference sequence). The authors' processing: Nucleated cell counts were estimated from reference gene primer amplification. Sequencing used immunoSEQ multiplex PCR; TCRdb keeps in-frame clones, though not all of them. The DNA was the basis for D and trimming; V, J and clone size are from that table. The sample holds 130,000 or so clones, over 75% seen once. The sequence came from a man aged 55 to 70 with acute or convalescent COVID-19. The specimen sequenced was peripheral blood. V usage is TRBV5-4 and J usage is TRBJ2-1; 10 nucleotides line up with TRBD2. The CDR3 reads CASETSGSYNEQFF. For the CDR3, the DNA is TGTGCCAGCGAGACTAGCGGGTCCTACAATGAGCAGTTCTTC.